The 4 T cell receptor beta chains below all came from one sample that was sequenced in a study of T cells in lung cancer brain metastases. Method: immunoSEQ multiplex PCR; TCRdb's copy keeps in-frame clones and lacks some. This sample has about 1,200 clones; 65% to 90% occur once, and the top ten carry about 10%. The specimen was tumor tissue from a brain metastasis. These receptors all stem from an older woman with non-small cell lung cancer that had spread to the brain.

The chain uses TRBV18 and TRBJ1-2; TRBD1 might be the D (5 bases). Germline CDR1 reads KGHSH; CDR2 reads LQKENI. This CDR3 is built from 13 residues. The ends were cut back, 2 bases at V and 7 bases at J, with 11 bases in the middle. The DNA of the CDR3 is TGTGCCAGCTCACCAGGAGGGGTAGGTGGCTACACCTTC. Translation: CASSPGGVGGYTF.

The CDR3 DNA sequence: TGCGCCAGCAGCTGGGGGGACAGGGTGGGGCAGCCCCAGCATTTT. This encodes CASSWGDRVGQPQHF. This chain joins TRBV5-1 and TRBJ1-5; 9 nucleotides line up with TRBD1. The germline V gene encodes CDR1 SGHRS and CDR2 YFSETQ. The junction had 8 bases not matched to a gene; V was cut back by 3 bases and J by 7 bases. The CDR3 extends over 15 amino acids.

The rearrangement uses TRBV2 and TRBJ2-7; D is perhaps TRBD1 (6 bases). The CDR3 contains 13 residues. Trimming left V 5 bases short and J 5 bases short, with 13 bases between. Germline V gene lookup returns CDR1 SNHLY and CDR2 FYNNEI. The CDR3 here is CASSSTGWNEQYF. The CDR3 DNA reads TGTGCCAGCAGTTCGACAGGTTGGAACGAGCAGTACTTC. Supplemented by reference TRBV2 and TRBJ2-7, the full variable domain reads EPEVTQTPSHQVTQMGQEVILRCVPISNHLYFYWYRQILGQKVEFLVSFYNNEISEKSEIFDDQFSVERPDGSNFTLKIRSTKLEDSAMYFCASSSTGWNEQYFGPGTRLTVT.

J is TRBJ1-5 and V is TRBV5-8; D not resolved. The CDR3 covers 14 residues. Germline CDR1 is SGHTS and CDR2 is YDEGEE. Deletions cut 4 bases from V and 1 base from J, with 9 bases between. The CDR3 DNA sequence: TGTGCCAGCAGCCCCCGACCGAGCAATCAGCCCCAGCATTTT. It codes for CASSPRPSNQPQHF.